This T cell receptor (beta chain) emerged from a study of graft-versus-host responses after intestinal transplantation. Study summary: Recipients had transplants, and these were multivisceral, liver-intestinal, or isolated intestinal.

Points on this clone: Its target is unknown.

CDR1 is MNHEY, CDR2 SMNVEV, per germline (reference sequence). The CDR3 is made up of 14 amino acids. Trimming cost V 5 bases and J 7 bases, with 15 bases left between them. Data came from immunoSEQ multiplex PCR; TCRdb stores just in-frame clones and leaves some out. Seen here are 65,000 to 90,000 clones, approximately 90% observed once, and the top ten hold 6.5% to 8.5%. Study-level findings and limits: Early after transplant, HvG declines were associated with peak levels of circulating GvH clones.

The sample consisted of unstimulated CD8+ T cells sorted from spleen or lymph node cells, taken before transplant. The chain carries TRBV27 and TRBJ1-5, with D perhaps TRBD1 (6 bases). This receptor was taken from a human donor who was the organ donor for an intestinal transplant. CDR3 sequence (DNA): TGTGCCAGCAGTCTCAGGGGATCGGACCAGCCCCAGCATTTT. Its protein is CASSLRGSDQPQHF.